The 16 T cell receptor beta chains below were found in one sample sequenced in a study of blood T cells in healthy people across ages. Primers used in a second PCR of roughly 6 to 11 cycles were a sample-barcoded 5' primer and a J-beta primer mix. MiXCR was run by TCRdb on the 5' RACE reads, yielding one entry per CDR3 protein. This sample has 1.5 million to 2 million distinct CDR3 sequences, with 28% found just once. Sequenced sample: blood. Receptors originate from a woman aged 25 to 39 in good health.

This clonotype occurred many times. The rearrangement uses TRBV29-1 and TRBJ1-1; D unclear. The V gene's germline CDR1 is SQVTM and CDR2 ANQGSEA. The V and J ends lost 4 bases and 1 base respectively, with 4 bases between them. This CDR3 has 11 residues. As DNA, the CDR3 is TGCAGCGTTGCCCGGAACACTGAAGCTTTCTTT. Translation: CSVARNTEAFF.

The chain links TRBV28 to TRBJ1-1; D may be TRBD1 (5 bases). V lost 6 bases to trimming and J lost 4 bases, with 18 bases between them. This CDR3 has 15 amino acids. Germline V gene lookup returns CDR1 MDHEN and CDR2 SYDVKM. CDR3: CASRRVGDLVTEAFF. For the CDR3, the DNA is TGTGCCAGCAGGCGGGTCGGGGACTTGGTCACTGAAGCTTTCTTT.

The CDR3 bases are TGTGCCACGACAGGGAGGAGCTCCTATAATTCACCCCTCCACTTT. Translated, it gives CATTGRSSYNSPLHF. The V call is TRBV7-2, the J call TRBJ1-6; TRBD1 aligns across 7 bases. The CDR3 has 15 residues. Germline CDR1 is SGHTA and CDR2 is FQGNSA. V was clipped by 10 bases and J by 0 bases; unmatched bases: 6.

This clonotype has ten or more counts. The chain links TRBV7-9 to TRBJ2-7, with TRBD1 matching over 8 bases. From germline, CDR1 is SEHNR and CDR2 FQNEAQ (reference sequence). V was clipped by 4 bases and J by 0 bases; unmatched bases: 8. The CDR3 totals 16 residues. CDR3 amino acids: CASSSTRDRSSYEQYF. Written as DNA, the CDR3 is TGTGCCAGCAGCTCCACCCGGGACAGGAGCTCCTACGAGCAGTACTTC.

This clonotype has just a few counts. The chain joins TRBV2 to TRBJ2-1, with a weak D call TRBD2 (6 bases). Germline lookup yields CDR1 SNHLY and CDR2 FYNNEI. Trimming cost V 8 bases and J 0 bases, with 17 bases left between them. The CDR3 runs 16 residues. CDR3 sequence: CASLLSGTSSYNEQFF. CDR3 DNA: TGTGCCAGCCTCCTTAGCGGTACAAGCTCCTACAATGAGCAGTTCTTC.

This chain links TRBV28 with TRBJ2-7; TRBD2 aligns across 7 bases. Germline assignment: CDR1 MDHEN and CDR2 SYDVKM. The CDR3 sequence is 15 residues long. J gave up 1 base and V 7 bases, and 10 bases lay outside the gene matches. For the CDR3, the DNA is TGTGCCAGCAACGGGGCGGCTAGCGGATCCTACGAGCAGTACTTC. Its translation is CASNGAASGSYEQYF.

V is TRBV29-1 and J is TRBJ2-1; D may match TRBD1 or TRBD2 (5 bases each). The CDR3 has 11 residues. Germline CDR1 reads SQVTM; CDR2 reads ANQGSEA. Trimming stripped 4 bases from V and 9 bases from J, with 10 bases between. CDR3: CSVVGRVEQFF. CDR3 bases: TGCAGCGTTGTGGGGCGGGTTGAGCAGTTCTTC.

V gene TRBV6-6 combines with J gene TRBJ1-6; D is undetermined. The CDR3 extends over 12 amino acids. V lost 8 bases to trimming and J lost 10 bases, with 12 bases between them. Looked up from germline, CDR1 is MNHNY and CDR2 is SVGAGI (reference sequence). The CDR3 sequence is CASADGGSPLHF. In DNA, the CDR3 is TGTGCCAGCGCGGACGGCGGCTCACCCCTCCACTTT.

A word on this clonotype: Given a much more abundant clone one base away, this may be a read error. The chain links TRBV5-1 to TRBJ2-3; D is unresolved. Germline CDR1 and CDR2: SGHRS and YFSETQ. The CDR3 contains 14 residues. This chain's CDR3 is CASRVGERTDTRYF. In DNA form, the CDR3 reads TGCGCCAGCAGGGTTGGCGAACGCACAGATACGCGGTATTTT.

This clonotype occurred many times. The CDR3 region is CASSYAPGTQYPYEQYF. DNA of the CDR3: TGTGCCAGCAGTTACGCTCCCGGGACTCAATATCCCTACGAGCAGTACTTC. The chain has TRBV6-6 and TRBJ2-7; TRBD2 is a possible D gene (6 bases). V lost 2 bases to trimming and J lost 2 bases, with 19 bases between them. Germline-derived CDR1 and CDR2 are MNHNY and SVGAGI (reference sequence). This CDR3 is 17 amino acids long.

This clonotype has more than one count but fewer than ten. The chain employs TRBV24-1 and TRBJ2-7; TRBD2 matches at 11 bases. The length of the CDR3 is 18 residues. Germline V gives CDR1 KGHDR, CDR2 SFDVKD. V shed 4 bases and J 4 bases; nucleotides not matched to a gene: 14. CDR3 residues: CATSDLHELAGVGYEQYF. The CDR3 DNA is TGTGCCACCAGTGACCTACATGAACTAGCGGGAGTGGGATACGAGCAGTACTTC.

This clonotype was seen many times. The chain joins TRBV7-2 to TRBJ2-1; TRBD2 agrees at 10 bases. V lost 5 bases and J lost 7; bases outside the gene matches: 8. CDR3 length: 15 amino acids. Germline V gene sequence: CDR1 SGHTA, CDR2 FQGNSA. CDR3 in DNA: TGTGCCAGCAGCATCAGCGGGGGGGCCCAGAATGAGCAGTTCTTC. Its translation is CASSISGGAQNEQFF.

The chain joins TRBV7-2 to TRBJ2-7; 11 bases fit TRBD2. The germline CDR1 and CDR2 sequences are SGHTA and FQGNSA. This CDR3 is built from 13 residues. The V and J ends lost 5 bases and 12 bases, in that order; junction bases with no gene match: 9. CDR3 sequence reads: CASSLYSSGGLYF. DNA for the CDR3: TGTGCCAGCAGCCTATATTCTAGCGGGGGGCTGTACTTC.

The rearrangement links TRBV24-1 to TRBJ2-5, with D unclear. The last part of the DNA fits TRBJ2-7 better; the J call may be wrong. Germline assignment: CDR1 KGHDR and CDR2 SFDVKD. This CDR3 has 16 amino acids. In nucleotides, the CDR3 is TGTGCCACCAGTGATTCGGCCAACCCTTCCCCTTACGAGCAGTACTTC. This gives the protein CATSDSANPSPYEQYF.

This chain uses TRBV6-6 with TRBJ1-6; D remains unclear. The CDR3 is 13 residues long. V lost 4 bases, J lost 5 bases, and 6 bases lay in between. CDR1 and CDR2 from the germline V gene are MNHNY and SVGAGI (reference sequence). The CDR3 protein is CASSLLDNSPLHF. The DNA of the CDR3 is TGTGCCAGCAGTTTGTTGGATAATTCACCCCTCCACTTT.

With regard to this clonotype: A read error may account for a junction end that differs from germline. The chain has TRBV29-1 and TRBJ2-3; TRBD2 matches at 7 bases. Germline CDR1 is SQVTM and CDR2 is ANQGSEA. The CDR3 extends over 13 amino acids. DNA for the CDR3: TGCAGCGCTGCGGGACTACCAACAGATACGCAGTTTTTT. Translated: CSAAGLPTDTQFF.